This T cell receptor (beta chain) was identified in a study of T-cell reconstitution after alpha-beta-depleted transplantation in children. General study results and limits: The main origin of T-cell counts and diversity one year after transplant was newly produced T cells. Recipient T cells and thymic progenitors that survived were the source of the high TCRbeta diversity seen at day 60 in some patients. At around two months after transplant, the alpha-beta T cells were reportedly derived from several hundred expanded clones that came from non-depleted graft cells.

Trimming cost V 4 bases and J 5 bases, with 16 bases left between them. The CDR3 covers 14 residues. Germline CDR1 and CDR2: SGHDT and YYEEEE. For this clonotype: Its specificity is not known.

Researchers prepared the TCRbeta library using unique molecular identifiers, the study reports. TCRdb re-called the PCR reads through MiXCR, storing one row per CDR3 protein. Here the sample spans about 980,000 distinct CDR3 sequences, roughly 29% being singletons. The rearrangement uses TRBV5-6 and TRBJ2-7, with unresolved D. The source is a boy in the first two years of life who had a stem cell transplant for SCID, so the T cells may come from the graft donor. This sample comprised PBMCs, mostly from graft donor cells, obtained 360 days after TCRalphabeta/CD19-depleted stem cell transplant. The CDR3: CASSPWAPSHEQYF. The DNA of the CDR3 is TGTGCCAGCAGCCCTTGGGCCCCTTCCCACGAGCAGTACTTC.